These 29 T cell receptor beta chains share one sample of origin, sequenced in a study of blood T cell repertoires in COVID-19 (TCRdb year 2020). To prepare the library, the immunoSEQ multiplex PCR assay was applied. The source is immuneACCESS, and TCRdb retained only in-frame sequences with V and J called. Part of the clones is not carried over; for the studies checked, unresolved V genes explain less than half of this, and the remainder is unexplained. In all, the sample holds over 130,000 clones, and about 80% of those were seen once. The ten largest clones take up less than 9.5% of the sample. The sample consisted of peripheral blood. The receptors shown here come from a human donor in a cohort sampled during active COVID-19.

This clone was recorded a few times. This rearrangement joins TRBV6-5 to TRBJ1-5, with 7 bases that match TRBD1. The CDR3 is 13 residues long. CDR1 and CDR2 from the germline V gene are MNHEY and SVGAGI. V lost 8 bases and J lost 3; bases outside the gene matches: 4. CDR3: CASETGHNQPQHF. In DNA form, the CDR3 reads TGTGCCAGCGAGACAGGGCACAATCAGCCCCAGCATTTT.

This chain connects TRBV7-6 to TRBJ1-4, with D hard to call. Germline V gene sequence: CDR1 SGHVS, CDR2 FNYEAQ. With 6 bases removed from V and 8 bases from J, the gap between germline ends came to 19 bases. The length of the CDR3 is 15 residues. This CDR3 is CASRFQTPREEKLFF. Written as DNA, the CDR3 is TGTGCCAGCAGATTCCAGACCCCTCGGGAGGAAAAACTGTTTTTT.

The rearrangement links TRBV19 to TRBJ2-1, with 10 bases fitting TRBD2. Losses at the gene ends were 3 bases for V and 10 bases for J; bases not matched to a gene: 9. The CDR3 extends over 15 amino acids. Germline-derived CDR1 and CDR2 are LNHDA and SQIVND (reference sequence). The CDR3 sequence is CASSINLLAGAEQFF. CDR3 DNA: TGTGCCAGTAGTATTAATCTGCTAGCGGGGGCCGAGCAGTTCTTC. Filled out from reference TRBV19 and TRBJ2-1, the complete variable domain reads DGGITQSPKYLFRKEGQNVTLSCEQNLNHDAMYWYRQDPGQGLRLIYYSQIVNDFQKGDIAEGYSVSREKKESFPLTVTSAQKNPTAFYLCASSINLLAGAEQFFGPGTRLTVL.

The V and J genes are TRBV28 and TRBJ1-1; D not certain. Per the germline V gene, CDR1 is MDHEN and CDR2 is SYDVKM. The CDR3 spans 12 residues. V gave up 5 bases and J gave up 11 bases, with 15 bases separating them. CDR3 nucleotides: TGTGCCAGCAGTCAGACCGGGATAGGGGCTTTCTTT. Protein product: CASSQTGIGAFF.

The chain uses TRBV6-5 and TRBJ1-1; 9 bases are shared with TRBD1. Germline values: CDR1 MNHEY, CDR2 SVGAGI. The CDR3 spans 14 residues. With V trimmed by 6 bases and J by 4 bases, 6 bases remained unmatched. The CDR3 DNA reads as TGTGCCAGCAGCCGAGGACAGGGGAGCACTGAAGCTTTCTTT. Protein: CASSRGQGSTEAFF.

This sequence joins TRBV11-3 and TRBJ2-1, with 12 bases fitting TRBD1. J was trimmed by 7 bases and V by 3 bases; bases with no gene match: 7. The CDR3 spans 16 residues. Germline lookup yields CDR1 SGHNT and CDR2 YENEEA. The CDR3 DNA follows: TGTGCCAGCAGCTTGGGGACAGGGGGCGCCCGGAATGAGCAGTTCTTC. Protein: CASSLGTGGARNEQFF.

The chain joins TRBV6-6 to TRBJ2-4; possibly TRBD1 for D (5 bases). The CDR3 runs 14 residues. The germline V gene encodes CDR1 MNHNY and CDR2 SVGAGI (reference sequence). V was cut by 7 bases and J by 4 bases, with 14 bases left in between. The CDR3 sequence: CASILTGAKNIQYF. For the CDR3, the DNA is TGTGCCAGCATCCTAACAGGAGCTAAAAACATTCAGTACTTC.

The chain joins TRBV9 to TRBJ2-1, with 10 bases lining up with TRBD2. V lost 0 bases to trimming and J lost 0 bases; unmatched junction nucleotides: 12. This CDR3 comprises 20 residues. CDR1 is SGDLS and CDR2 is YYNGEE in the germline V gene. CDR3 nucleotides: TGTGCCAGCAGCGTAGCTACCCCTAGCGGGGGCCGGAGCTCCTACAATGAGCAGTTCTTC. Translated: CASSVATPSGGRSSYNEQFF.

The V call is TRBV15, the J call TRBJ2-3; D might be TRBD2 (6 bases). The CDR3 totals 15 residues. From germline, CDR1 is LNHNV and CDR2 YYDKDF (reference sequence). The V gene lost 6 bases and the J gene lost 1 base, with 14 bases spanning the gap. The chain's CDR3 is CATRRMRGRTDTQYF. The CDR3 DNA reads TGTGCCACCAGGAGGATGCGGGGACGCACAGATACGCAGTATTTT.

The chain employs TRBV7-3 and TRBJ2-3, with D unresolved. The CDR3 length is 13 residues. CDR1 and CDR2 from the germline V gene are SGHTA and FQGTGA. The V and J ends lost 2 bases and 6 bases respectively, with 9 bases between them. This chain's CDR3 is CASSLVPVDTQYF. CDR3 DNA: TGTGCCAGCAGCTTAGTCCCTGTGGATACGCAGTATTTT.

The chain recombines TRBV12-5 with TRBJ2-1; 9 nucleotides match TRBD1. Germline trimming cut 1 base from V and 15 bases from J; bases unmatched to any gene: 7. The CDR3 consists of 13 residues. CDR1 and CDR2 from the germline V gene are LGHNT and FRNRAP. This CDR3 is CASGLGLGTGMFF. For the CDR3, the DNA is TGTGCTAGTGGTTTGGGTCTCGGGACAGGGATGTTCTTC. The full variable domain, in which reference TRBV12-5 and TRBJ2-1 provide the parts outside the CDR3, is DARVTQTPRHKVTEMGQEVTMRCQPILGHNTVFWYRQTMMQGLELLAYFRNRAPLDDSGMPKDRFSAEMPDATLATLKIQPSEPRDSAVYFCASGLGLGTGMFFGPGTRLTVL.

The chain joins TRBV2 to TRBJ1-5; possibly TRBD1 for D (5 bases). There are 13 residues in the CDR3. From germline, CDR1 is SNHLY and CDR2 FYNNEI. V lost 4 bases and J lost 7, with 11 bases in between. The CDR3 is CASSVRGEQPQHF. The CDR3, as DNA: TGTGCCAGCAGTGTCCGGGGGGAACAGCCCCAGCATTTT.

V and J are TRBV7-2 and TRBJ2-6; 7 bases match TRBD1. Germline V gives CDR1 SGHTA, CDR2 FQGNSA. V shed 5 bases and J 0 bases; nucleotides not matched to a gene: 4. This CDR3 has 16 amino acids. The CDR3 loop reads CASSLDRFSGANVLTF. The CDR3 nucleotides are TGTGCCAGCAGCCTGGACAGGTTCTCTGGGGCCAACGTCCTGACTTTC.

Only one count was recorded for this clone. DNA for the CDR3: TGTGCCAGCAGCCCACTAGCGGGGGGGCCTGGCGAGCAGTACTTC. This gives the protein CASSPLAGGPGEQYF. The chain joins TRBV7-2 to TRBJ2-7; TRBD2 matches 13 bases. The CDR3 covers 15 residues. Germline CDR1 reads SGHTA; CDR2 reads FQGNSA. V shed 5 bases, J shed 6 bases, and the junction held 7 bases outside the gene matches.

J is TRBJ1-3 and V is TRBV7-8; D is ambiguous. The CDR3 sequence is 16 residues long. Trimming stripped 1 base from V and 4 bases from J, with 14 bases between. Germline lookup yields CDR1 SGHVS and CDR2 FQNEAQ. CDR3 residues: CASSLVAGSFGNTIYF. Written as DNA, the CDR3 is TGTGCCAGCAGCTTAGTCGCGGGAAGCTTCGGAAACACCATATATTTT.

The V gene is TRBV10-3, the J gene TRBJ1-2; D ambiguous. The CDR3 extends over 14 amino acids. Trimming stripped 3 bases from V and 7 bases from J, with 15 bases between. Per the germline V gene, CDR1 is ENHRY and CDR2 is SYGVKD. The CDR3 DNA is TGTGCCATCAGTGACCTCGAGGGCTATTTTGGCTACACCTTC. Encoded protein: CAISDLEGYFGYTF.

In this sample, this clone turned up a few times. CDR3 sequence reads: CASSLGGQTNQPQHF. CDR3 DNA: TGCGCCAGCAGCTTGGGAGGCCAGACCAATCAGCCCCAGCATTTT. The chain employs TRBV5-1 and TRBJ1-5; D is undetermined. This CDR3 is 15 amino acids long. The V end was cut by 0 bases, the J end by 3 bases, with 10 bases between. Germline-derived CDR1 and CDR2 are SGHRS and YFSETQ.

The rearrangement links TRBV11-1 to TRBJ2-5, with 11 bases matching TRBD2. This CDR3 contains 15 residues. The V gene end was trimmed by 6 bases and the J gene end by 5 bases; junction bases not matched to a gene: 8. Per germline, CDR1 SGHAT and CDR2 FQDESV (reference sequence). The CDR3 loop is CASSSRLAGHETQYF. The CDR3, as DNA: TGTGCCAGCAGTTCCCGACTAGCGGGGCACGAGACCCAGTACTTC.

CDR3 nucleotide sequence: TGCGCCAGCAGCCAAGACCGGTGGGGAGCGGAGACCCAGTACTTC. Protein: CASSQDRWGAETQYF. The chain recombines TRBV4-1 with TRBJ2-5; weak D call: TRBD2 (5 bases). The CDR3 has 15 amino acids. Trimming shortened V by 0 bases and J by 5 bases, and 13 bases separated the two germline ends. Germline-derived CDR1 and CDR2 are MGHRA and YSYEKL.

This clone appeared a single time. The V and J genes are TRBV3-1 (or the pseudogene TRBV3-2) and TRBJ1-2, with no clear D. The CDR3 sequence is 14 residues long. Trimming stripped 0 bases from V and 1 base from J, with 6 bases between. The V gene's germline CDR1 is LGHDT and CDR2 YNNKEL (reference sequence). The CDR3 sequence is CASSQEQNNYGYTF. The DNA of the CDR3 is TGTGCCAGCAGCCAAGAACAAAATAACTATGGCTACACCTTC.

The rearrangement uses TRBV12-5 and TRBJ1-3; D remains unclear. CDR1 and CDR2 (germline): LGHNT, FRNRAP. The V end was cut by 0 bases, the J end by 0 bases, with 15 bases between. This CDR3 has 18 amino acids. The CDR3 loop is CASGLVLGRFYSGNTIYF. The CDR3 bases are TGTGCTAGTGGTTTGGTACTGGGGAGGTTTTACTCTGGAAACACCATATATTTT.

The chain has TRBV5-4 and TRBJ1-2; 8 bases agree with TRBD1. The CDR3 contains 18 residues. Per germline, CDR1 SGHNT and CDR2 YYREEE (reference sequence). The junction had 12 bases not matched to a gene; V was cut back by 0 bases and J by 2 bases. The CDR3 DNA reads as TGTGCCAGCAGCTTGGCTCGGGACAGGTCCTTATCCAACTATGGCTACACCTTC. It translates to CASSLARDRSLSNYGYTF.

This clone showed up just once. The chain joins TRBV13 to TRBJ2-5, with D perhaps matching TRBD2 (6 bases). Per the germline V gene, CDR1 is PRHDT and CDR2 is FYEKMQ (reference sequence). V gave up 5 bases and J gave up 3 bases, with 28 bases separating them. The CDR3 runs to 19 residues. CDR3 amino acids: CASSRRWGGDSRREETQYF. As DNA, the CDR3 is TGTGCCAGCAGCCGTCGATGGGGCGGGGACTCCCGGAGGGAAGAGACCCAGTACTTC.

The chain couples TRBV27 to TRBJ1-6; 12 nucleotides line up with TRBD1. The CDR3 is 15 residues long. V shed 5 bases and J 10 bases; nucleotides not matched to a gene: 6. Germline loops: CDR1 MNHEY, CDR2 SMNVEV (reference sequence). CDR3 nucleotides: TGTGCCAGCAGTATAGGGACAGGGGGCTACTCACCCCTCCACTTT. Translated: CASSIGTGGYSPLHF.

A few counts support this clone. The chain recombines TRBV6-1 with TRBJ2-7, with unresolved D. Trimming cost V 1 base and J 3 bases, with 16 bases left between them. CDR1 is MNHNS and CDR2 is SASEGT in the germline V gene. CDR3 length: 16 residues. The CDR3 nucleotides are TGTGCCAGCAGTGAAGACGTAGGCCGCGGCAGCTACGAGCAGTACTTC. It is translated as CASSEDVGRGSYEQYF.

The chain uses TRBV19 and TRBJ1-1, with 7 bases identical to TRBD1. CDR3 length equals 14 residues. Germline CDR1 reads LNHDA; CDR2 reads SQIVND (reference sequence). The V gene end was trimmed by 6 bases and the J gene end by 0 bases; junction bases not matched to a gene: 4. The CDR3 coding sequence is TGTGCCAGTAGAGAGACAGGGTTGAACACTGAAGCTTTCTTT. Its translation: CASRETGLNTEAFF. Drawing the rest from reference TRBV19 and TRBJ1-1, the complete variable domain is DGGITQSPKYLFRKEGQNVTLSCEQNLNHDAMYWYRQDPGQGLRLIYYSQIVNDFQKGDIAEGYSVSREKKESFPLTVTSAQKNPTAFYLCASRETGLNTEAFFGQGTRLTVV.

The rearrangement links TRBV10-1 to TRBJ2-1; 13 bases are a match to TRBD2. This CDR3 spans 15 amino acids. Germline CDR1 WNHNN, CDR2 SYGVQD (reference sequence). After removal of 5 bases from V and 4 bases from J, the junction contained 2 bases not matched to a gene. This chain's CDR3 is CASSWTSGGYNEQFF. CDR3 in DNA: TGCGCCAGCAGTTGGACTAGCGGGGGTTACAATGAGCAGTTCTTC.

CDR3 in DNA: TGTGCCAGCAGTTACTCTAGTCGCGGGGGGCCCGGTACGCAGTATTTT. It encodes CASSYSSRGGPGTQYF. This chain links TRBV6-5 with TRBJ2-3; TRBD2 matches at 8 bases. V lost 0 bases and J lost 8; bases outside the gene matches: 10. The CDR3 is made up of 16 amino acids. Per the germline V gene, CDR1 is MNHEY and CDR2 is SVGAGI.

Written as DNA, the CDR3 is TGCGCCAGCAGCTTTGGAGGTCTCGCGGACACTGAAGCTTTCTTT. Translated: CASSFGGLADTEAFF. This sequence joins TRBV5-1 and TRBJ1-1; D ambiguous. Germline CDR1 SGHRS, CDR2 YFSETQ. CDR3 length equals 15 residues. The germline V and J ends were trimmed by 2 bases and 3 bases, with 14 bases remaining between them.